These 28 T cell receptor beta chains were sequenced from one sample in a study of blood T cell repertoires in COVID-19. TCRdb's copy holds only in-frame clones and misses some; the assay was immunoSEQ multiplex PCR. Among 50,000 to 70,000 clones listed, about 79% were seen once. The sample taken for sequencing was peripheral blood. These receptors were obtained from a human donor in a cohort sampled during active COVID-19.

This clone turned up a few times. The chain is built from TRBV5-1 and TRBJ1-6; D might be TRBD1 (6 bases). This CDR3 contains 12 residues. Trimming stripped 2 bases from V and 14 bases from J, with 11 bases between. Germline CDR1 and CDR2: SGHRS and YFSETQ. CDR3 DNA sequence: TGCGCCAGCAGCTTCCCCAAGGGGGCCCTCCACTTT. Its protein is CASSFPKGALHF.

The gene calls are TRBV5-4 and TRBJ1-2, with 9 bases fitting TRBD1. CDR3 length equals 14 residues. V gave up 4 bases and J gave up 8 bases; unmatched junction bases: 9. The germline CDR1 and CDR2 sequences are SGHNT and YYREEE (reference sequence). CDR3 sequence reads: CASSLGTGSDGYTF. DNA for the CDR3: TGTGCCAGCAGCCTTGGGACAGGGTCTGACGGCTACACCTTC.

This chain connects TRBV23-1 to TRBJ2-7; a weak D match, TRBD2 (6 bases). TRBV23-1 is labeled an ORF, and its function is uncertain. Trimming stripped 2 bases from V and 3 bases from J, with 17 bases between. This CDR3 is 16 amino acids long. The CDR3: CASSQGGSGPHYEQYF. The CDR3 DNA reads TGCGCCAGCAGTCAAGGGGGGTCAGGGCCTCACTACGAGCAGTACTTC.

The genes are TRBV7-2 and TRBJ1-4, with 9 positions matching TRBD1. The V and J ends lost 5 bases and 7 bases, in that order; junction bases with no gene match: 5. Germline-derived CDR1 and CDR2 are SGHTA and FQGNSA. The CDR3 extends over 14 amino acids. The DNA for the CDR3 is TGTGCCAGCAGCCCGGACAGGGGTAGTGAAAAACTGTTTTTT. Amino acids: CASSPDRGSEKLFF.

The chain is built from TRBV5-1 and TRBJ2-7; D ambiguous. The V gene lost 1 base and the J gene lost 0 bases, with 8 bases spanning the gap. Germline-derived CDR1 and CDR2 are SGHRS and YFSETQ. The CDR3 runs to 14 residues. CDR3 protein: CASSLHWSSYEQYF. CDR3 sequence (DNA): TGCGCCAGCAGCTTGCACTGGAGCTCCTACGAGCAGTACTTC.

Only one count was recorded for this clone. V gene TRBV6-5 combines with J gene TRBJ2-7, with unresolved D. Trimming removed 7 bases at V and 6 bases at J, with 16 bases between. The CDR3 runs 13 residues. From germline, CDR1 is MNHEY and CDR2 SVGAGI. The CDR3 is CASIQPPSTEQYF. The CDR3 coding sequence is TGTGCCAGCATCCAACCCCCCTCTACCGAGCAGTACTTC.

The sample holds a few counts of this clone. This sequence joins TRBV24-1 and TRBJ2-1; 7 nucleotides line up with TRBD1. The germline V gene encodes CDR1 KGHDR and CDR2 SFDVKD. The CDR3 sequence is 16 residues long. V lost 3 bases, J lost 2 bases, and 6 bases stayed unmatched. The CDR3 bases are TGTGCCACCAGTGATAACCGGGACAGAGCCTACAATGAGCAGTTCTTC. It translates to CATSDNRDRAYNEQFF.

The V gene is TRBV3-1 (or the pseudogene TRBV3-2), the J gene TRBJ2-7; 8 bases agree with TRBD2. CDR1 is LGHDT, CDR2 YNNKEL, per germline (reference sequence). There are 14 residues in the CDR3. After removal of 4 bases from V and 6 bases from J, the junction contained 8 bases not matched to a gene. The CDR3 spells CASSPWGLVSEQYF. The CDR3 DNA reads as TGTGCCAGCAGCCCCTGGGGACTAGTGAGCGAGCAGTACTTC.

The chain is built from TRBV20-1 and TRBJ1-5; a weak D match, TRBD1 (5 bases). The CDR3 has 14 amino acids. V lost 3 bases to trimming and J lost 0 bases, with 9 bases between them. The germline V gene has CDR1 DFQATT and CDR2 SNEGSKA (reference sequence). CDR3 amino acids: CSASRGRSNQPQHF. The CDR3 coding sequence is TGCAGTGCTAGTAGGGGCCGTAGCAATCAGCCCCAGCATTTT.

The gene calls are TRBV29-1 and TRBJ1-1; D might be TRBD1 (6 bases). V was shortened by 7 bases and J by 7 bases, with 19 bases between the two germline ends. The CDR3 spans 13 residues. Germline V gene lookup returns CDR1 SQVTM and CDR2 ANQGSEA. In DNA, the CDR3 is TGCAGCGCTATACCGACAGGAGAGATTGAAGCTTTCTTT. This codes for CSAIPTGEIEAFF.

The sample holds a few counts of this clone. The CDR3, as DNA: TGTGCCAGTAGTATCTCAGGGGCTGGGGCCAACGTCCTGACTTTC. It encodes CASSISGAGANVLTF. V usage is TRBV19 and J usage is TRBJ2-6; perhaps TRBD1 as D (6 bases). Germline assignment: CDR1 LNHDA and CDR2 SQIVND (reference sequence). CDR3 length: 15 residues. Trimming stripped 3 bases from V and 2 bases from J, with 8 bases between.

This chain uses TRBV7-2 with TRBJ2-7; 9 nucleotides match TRBD1. V lost 5 bases to trimming and J lost 6 bases; unmatched junction nucleotides: 5. Looked up from germline, CDR1 is SGHTA and CDR2 is FQGNSA. The CDR3 is made up of 13 amino acids. The CDR3 is CASSERQGGEQYF. In DNA form, the CDR3 reads TGTGCCAGCAGCGAACGACAGGGGGGCGAGCAGTACTTC. Full variable domain (missing parts from reference TRBV7-2 and TRBJ2-7): GAGVSQSPSNKVTEKGKDVELRCDPISGHTALYWYRQSLGQGLEFLIYFQGNSAPDKSGLPSDRFSAERTGGSVSTLTIQRTQQEDSAVYLCASSERQGGEQYFGPGTRLTVT.

This chain joins TRBV7-9 and TRBJ2-7; D remains ambiguous. Germline V gene data show CDR1 as SEHNR and CDR2 as FQNEAQ (reference sequence). V dropped 1 base and J dropped 5 bases, with 6 bases sitting between them. CDR3 length: 12 amino acids. The CDR3 loop is CASSLDFHEQYF. As DNA, the CDR3 is TGTGCCAGCAGCTTAGACTTCCACGAGCAGTACTTC.

The chain uses TRBV12-3 or TRBV12-4 and TRBJ2-7; possible D gene TRBD2, 6 bases. The CDR3 loop spans 13 amino acids. The V end lost 3 bases, the J end lost 4 bases, and 10 bases lay between the germline ends. In DNA form, the CDR3 reads TGTGCCAGCAGTTTTGGGGGAGGTTACGAGCAGTACTTC. This gives the protein CASSFGGGYEQYF.

The chain has TRBV4-1 and TRBJ1-1; maybe TRBD1 (5 bases). V was trimmed by 1 base and J by 4 bases, leaving 13 bases between them. The germline V gene encodes CDR1 MGHRA and CDR2 YSYEKL. The CDR3 is 15 residues long. The CDR3: CASSQAVQTVTEAFF. The CDR3 bases are TGCGCCAGCAGCCAAGCGGTGCAGACAGTCACTGAAGCTTTCTTT.

This clone was observed a few times. The chain employs TRBV2 and TRBJ1-1, with 7 positions matching TRBD1. The trim removed 6 bases at V and 5 bases at J, leaving 6 bases unmatched. CDR1 SNHLY and CDR2 FYNNEI come from the germline V gene. The CDR3 length is 13 residues. The CDR3 DNA follows: TGTGCCAGCAGCCGGACAGGTTGGACTGAAGCTTTCTTT. Protein sequence: CASSRTGWTEAFF.

The chain recombines TRBV19 with TRBJ2-7; 8 bases align to TRBD2. The CDR3 has 19 amino acids. Germline trimming cut 6 bases from V and 2 bases from J; bases unmatched to any gene: 21. In germline, CDR1 is LNHDA, CDR2 SQIVND (reference sequence). The CDR3 sequence is CASSDGVLSGSWGAYEQYF. CDR3 nucleotide sequence: TGTGCCAGTAGCGACGGGGTTTTAAGCGGGAGTTGGGGAGCCTACGAGCAGTACTTC.

J is TRBJ2-5 and V is TRBV7-3; 8 bases are a match to TRBD2. This CDR3 has 15 amino acids. Germline lookup yields CDR1 SGHTA and CDR2 FQGTGA. V was clipped by 5 bases and J by 5 bases; unmatched bases: 10. The DNA of the CDR3 is TGTGCCAGCAGCCAATCCGGGACTAGGGGGGAGACCCAGTACTTC. Amino acids: CASSQSGTRGETQYF.

The chain couples TRBV7-6 to TRBJ2-7, with a possible D match to TRBD1 (6 bases). V was trimmed by 5 bases and J by 2 bases, leaving 13 bases between them. The CDR3 is 14 amino acids. CDR1 SGHVS and CDR2 FNYEAQ come from the germline V gene. The CDR3 region has the DNA TGTGCCAGCAGCCGACTGCAGGGGCCCTACGAGCAGTACTTC. Protein sequence: CASSRLQGPYEQYF.

The chain joins TRBV5-5 to TRBJ2-3; 10 nucleotides line up with TRBD1. The CDR3 consists of 16 residues. The J segment lost 4 bases and the V segment lost 3 bases, leaving 8 bases of the junction unmatched. Germline values: CDR1 SGHKS, CDR2 YYEKEE (reference sequence). CDR3 region: CASSYYDRGLADTQYF. The CDR3 nucleotides are TGTGCCAGCAGCTACTATGACAGGGGGCTCGCAGATACGCAGTATTTT.

V gene TRBV5-4 combines with J gene TRBJ1-6, with D uncertain. Germline CDR1 and CDR2: SGHNT and YYREEE (reference sequence). V was cut by 4 bases and J by 2 bases, with 13 bases left in between. The CDR3 has 16 residues. The CDR3 loop is CASSERPGTYNSPLHF. CDR3 nucleotides: TGTGCCAGCAGCGAGAGGCCGGGGACCTATAATTCACCCCTCCACTTT.

The chain has TRBV28 and TRBJ1-2; unclear D gene. The ends were cut back, 4 bases at V and 8 bases at J, with 23 bases in the middle. This CDR3 comprises 16 residues. Germline CDR1 and CDR2: MDHEN and SYDVKM. The CDR3 DNA reads as TGTGCCAGCAGTTCCCTGGGCCCCAAGCTCCCGGGGGGCTACACCTTC. The encoded protein is CASSSLGPKLPGGYTF.

The rearrangement joins TRBV9 to TRBJ1-2; no reliable D call. V lost 0 bases to trimming and J lost 5 bases, with 17 bases between them. CDR1 SGDLS and CDR2 YYNGEE come from the germline V gene. The CDR3 is 16 residues long. The DNA for the CDR3 is TGTGCCAGCAGCGTAGACCCCTCCCTCGGGTCATATGGCTACACCTTC. Its translation is CASSVDPSLGSYGYTF.

This chain links TRBV6-6 with TRBJ1-1, with no clear D. CDR3 length equals 13 residues. V was cut by 7 bases and J by 0 bases, with 9 bases left in between. Germline values: CDR1 MNHNY, CDR2 SVGAGI (reference sequence). In nucleotides, the CDR3 is TGTGCCAGCACCGGCAGGCTGAACACTGAAGCTTTCTTT. As protein: CASTGRLNTEAFF.

V usage is TRBV11-2 and J usage is TRBJ1-3, with 10 positions matching TRBD1. J lost 8 bases, V lost 5 bases, and 6 bases had no gene match. Germline CDR1 reads SGHAT; CDR2 reads FQNNGV. The CDR3 loop spans 14 amino acids. CDR3 amino acids: CASSPWTGGDTIYF. The CDR3 coding sequence is TGTGCCAGCAGCCCCTGGACAGGGGGAGACACCATATATTTT.

The chain carries TRBV6-5 and TRBJ1-2; a weak D match, TRBD1 (5 bases). The CDR3 extends over 13 amino acids. Germline lookup yields CDR1 MNHEY and CDR2 SVGAGI. V was pared by 11 bases and J by 2 bases, with 15 bases between. The CDR3 spells CAATRGGNYGYTF. The CDR3 DNA reads as TGTGCCGCAACACGGGGGGGGAACTATGGCTACACCTTC.

The chain combines TRBV7-6 with TRBJ2-7; 9 bases fit TRBD2. Germline values: CDR1 SGHVS, CDR2 FNYEAQ. Losses at the gene ends were 2 bases for V and 1 base for J; bases not matched to a gene: 9. CDR3 size: 17 residues. The CDR3 nucleotides read TGTGCCAGCAGCTTACAAGGCGGGGGGGCGAGTTCCTACGAGCAGTACTTC. The encoded protein is CASSLQGGGASSYEQYF.

This clone was recorded a few times. The V and J genes are TRBV11-2 and TRBJ2-7; 7 bases map to TRBD2. CDR3 length equals 14 residues. J lost 0 bases, V lost 6 bases, and 5 bases had no gene match. CDR1 is SGHAT and CDR2 is FQNNGV in the germline V gene. CDR3 loop: CASRAGYSSYEQYF. CDR3 bases: TGTGCCAGCAGAGCGGGATACTCCTCCTACGAGCAGTACTTC.